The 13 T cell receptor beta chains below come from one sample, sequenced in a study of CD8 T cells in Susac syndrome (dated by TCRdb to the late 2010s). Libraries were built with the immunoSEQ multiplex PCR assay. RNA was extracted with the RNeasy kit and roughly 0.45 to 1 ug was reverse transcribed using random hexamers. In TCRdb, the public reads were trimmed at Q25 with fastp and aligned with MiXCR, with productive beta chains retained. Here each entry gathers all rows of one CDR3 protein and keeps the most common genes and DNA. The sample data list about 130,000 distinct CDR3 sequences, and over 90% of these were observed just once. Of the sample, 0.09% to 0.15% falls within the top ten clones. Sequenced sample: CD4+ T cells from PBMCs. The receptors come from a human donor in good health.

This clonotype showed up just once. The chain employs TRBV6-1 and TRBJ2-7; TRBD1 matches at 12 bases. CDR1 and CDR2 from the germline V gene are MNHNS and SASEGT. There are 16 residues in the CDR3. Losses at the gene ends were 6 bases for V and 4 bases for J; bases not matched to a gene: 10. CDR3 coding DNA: TGTGCCAGCAGCGGACCGGGACAGGGGGCAGGGTACGAGCAGTACTTC. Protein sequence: CASSGPGQGAGYEQYF.

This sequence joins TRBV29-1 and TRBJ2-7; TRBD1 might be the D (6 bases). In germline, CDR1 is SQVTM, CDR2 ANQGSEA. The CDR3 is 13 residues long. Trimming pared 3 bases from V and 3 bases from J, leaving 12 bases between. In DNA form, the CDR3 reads TGCAGCGTTGAGGCAGGGGCACACTACGAGCAGTACTTC. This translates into CSVEAGAHYEQYF.

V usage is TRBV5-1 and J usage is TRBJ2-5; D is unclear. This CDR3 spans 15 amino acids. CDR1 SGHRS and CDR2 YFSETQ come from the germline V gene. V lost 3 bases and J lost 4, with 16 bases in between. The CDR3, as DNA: TGCGCCAGCAGCTCCGGGCCCGGTTCGGGAGAGACCCAGTACTTC. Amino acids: CASSSGPGSGETQYF.

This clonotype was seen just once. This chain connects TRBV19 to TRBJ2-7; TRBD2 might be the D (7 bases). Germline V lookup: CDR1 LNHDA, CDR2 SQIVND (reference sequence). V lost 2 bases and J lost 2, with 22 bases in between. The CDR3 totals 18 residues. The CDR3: CASSISAARGAGTYEQYF. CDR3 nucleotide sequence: TGTGCCAGTAGTATATCCGCCGCACGGGGGGCAGGTACCTACGAGCAGTACTTC.

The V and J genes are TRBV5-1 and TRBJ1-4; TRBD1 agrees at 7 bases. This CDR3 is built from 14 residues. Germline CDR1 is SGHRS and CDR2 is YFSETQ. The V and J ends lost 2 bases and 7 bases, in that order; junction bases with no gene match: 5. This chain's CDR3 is CASSFGQGGEKLFF. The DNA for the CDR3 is TGCGCCAGCAGCTTTGGCCAGGGGGGTGAAAAACTGTTTTTT.

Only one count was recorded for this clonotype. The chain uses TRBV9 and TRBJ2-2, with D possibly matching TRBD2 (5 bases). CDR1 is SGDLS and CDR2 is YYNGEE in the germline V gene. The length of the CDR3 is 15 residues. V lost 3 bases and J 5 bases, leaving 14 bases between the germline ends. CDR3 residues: CASSAGGERTGELFF. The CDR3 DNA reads TGTGCCAGCAGCGCCGGAGGAGAACGGACCGGGGAGCTGTTTTTT.

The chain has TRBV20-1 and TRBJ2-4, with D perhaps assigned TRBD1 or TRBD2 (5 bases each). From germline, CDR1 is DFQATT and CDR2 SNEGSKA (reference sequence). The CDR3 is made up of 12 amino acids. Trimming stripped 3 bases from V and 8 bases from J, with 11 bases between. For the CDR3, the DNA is TGCAGTGCTAGGATCCAGGGAGACATTCAGTACTTC. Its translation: CSARIQGDIQYF.

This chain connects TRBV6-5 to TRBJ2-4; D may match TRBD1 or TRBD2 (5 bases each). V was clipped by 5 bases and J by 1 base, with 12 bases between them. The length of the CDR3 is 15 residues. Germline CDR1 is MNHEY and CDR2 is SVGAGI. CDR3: CASSPRDRAKNIQYF. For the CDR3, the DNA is TGTGCCAGCAGTCCGAGGGACCGCGCCAAAAACATTCAGTACTTC.

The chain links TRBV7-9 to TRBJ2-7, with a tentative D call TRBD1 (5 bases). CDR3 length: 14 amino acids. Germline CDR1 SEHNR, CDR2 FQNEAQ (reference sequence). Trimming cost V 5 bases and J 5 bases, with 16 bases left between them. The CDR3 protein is CASSPSQGSHEQYF. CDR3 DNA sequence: TGTGCCAGCAGCCCGTCCCAGGGATCCCACGAGCAGTACTTC. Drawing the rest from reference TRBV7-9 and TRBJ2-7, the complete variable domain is DTGVSQNPRHKITKRGQNVTFRCDPISEHNRLYWYRQTLGQGPEFLTYFQNEAQLEKSRLLSDRFSAERPKGSFSTLEIQRTEQGDSAMYLCASSPSQGSHEQYFGPGTRLTVT.

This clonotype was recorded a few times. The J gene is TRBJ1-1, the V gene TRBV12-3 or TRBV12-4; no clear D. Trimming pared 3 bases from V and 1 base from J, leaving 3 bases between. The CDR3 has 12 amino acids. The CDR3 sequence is CASSFENTEAFF. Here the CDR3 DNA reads TGTGCCAGCAGTTTTGAGAACACTGAAGCTTTCTTT.

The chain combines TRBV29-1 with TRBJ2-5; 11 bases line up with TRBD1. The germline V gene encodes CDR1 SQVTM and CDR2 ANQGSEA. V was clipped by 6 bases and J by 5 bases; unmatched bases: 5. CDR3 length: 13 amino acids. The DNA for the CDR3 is TGCAGCGTGGGACAGGGGGTTAGGGAGACCCAGTACTTC. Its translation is CSVGQGVRETQYF.

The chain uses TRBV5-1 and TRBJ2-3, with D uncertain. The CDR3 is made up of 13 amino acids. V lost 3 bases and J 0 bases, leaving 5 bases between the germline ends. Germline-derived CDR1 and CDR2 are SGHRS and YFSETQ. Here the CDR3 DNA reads TGCGCCAGCAGCTGGGCCAGCACAGATACGCAGTATTTT. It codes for CASSWASTDTQYF.

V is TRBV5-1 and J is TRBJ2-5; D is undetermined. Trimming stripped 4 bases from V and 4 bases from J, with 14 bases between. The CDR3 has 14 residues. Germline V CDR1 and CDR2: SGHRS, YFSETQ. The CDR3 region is CASSPDGEGETQYF. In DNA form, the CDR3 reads TGCGCCAGCAGCCCCGATGGGGAAGGAGAGACCCAGTACTTC.